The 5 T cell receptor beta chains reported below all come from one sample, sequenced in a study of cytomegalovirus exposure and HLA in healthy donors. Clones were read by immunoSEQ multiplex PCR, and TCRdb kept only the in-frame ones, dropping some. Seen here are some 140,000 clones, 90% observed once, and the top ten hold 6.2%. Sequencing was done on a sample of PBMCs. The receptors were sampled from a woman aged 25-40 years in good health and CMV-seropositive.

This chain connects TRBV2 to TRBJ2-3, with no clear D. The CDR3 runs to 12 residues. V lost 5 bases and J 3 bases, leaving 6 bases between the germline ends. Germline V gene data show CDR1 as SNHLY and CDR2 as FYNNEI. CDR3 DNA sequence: TGTGCCAGCAGTTACCAGACAGATACGCAGTATTTT. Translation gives CASSYQTDTQYF.

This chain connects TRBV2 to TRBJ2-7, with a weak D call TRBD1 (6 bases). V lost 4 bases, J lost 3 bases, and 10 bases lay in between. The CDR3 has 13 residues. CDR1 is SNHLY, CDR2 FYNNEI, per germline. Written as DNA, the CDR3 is TGTGCCAGCAGTGGGGGGCCGGGCTACGAGCAGTACTTC. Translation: CASSGGPGYEQYF.

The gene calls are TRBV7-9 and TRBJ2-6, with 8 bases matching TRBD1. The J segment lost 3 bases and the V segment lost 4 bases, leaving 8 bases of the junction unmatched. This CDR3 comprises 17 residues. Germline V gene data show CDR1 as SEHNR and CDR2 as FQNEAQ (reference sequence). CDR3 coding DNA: TGTGCCAGCAGCTCTGACAGGGGCGGTCTTGGGGCCAACGTCCTGACTTTC. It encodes CASSSDRGGLGANVLTF.

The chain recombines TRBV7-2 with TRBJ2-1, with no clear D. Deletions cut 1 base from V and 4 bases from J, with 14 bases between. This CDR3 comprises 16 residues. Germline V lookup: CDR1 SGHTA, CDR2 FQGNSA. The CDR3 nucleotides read TGTGCCAGCAGCTTAGGGGCTGGGCCTGTTTACAATGAGCAGTTCTTC. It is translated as CASSLGAGPVYNEQFF.

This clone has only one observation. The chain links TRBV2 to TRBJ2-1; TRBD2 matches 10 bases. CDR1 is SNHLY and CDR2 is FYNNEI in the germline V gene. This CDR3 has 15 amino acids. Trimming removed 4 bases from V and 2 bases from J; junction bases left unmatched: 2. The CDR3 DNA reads TGTGCCAGCAGTGTAGGACTAGCGGCCTACAATGAGCAGTTCTTC. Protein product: CASSVGLAAYNEQFF.